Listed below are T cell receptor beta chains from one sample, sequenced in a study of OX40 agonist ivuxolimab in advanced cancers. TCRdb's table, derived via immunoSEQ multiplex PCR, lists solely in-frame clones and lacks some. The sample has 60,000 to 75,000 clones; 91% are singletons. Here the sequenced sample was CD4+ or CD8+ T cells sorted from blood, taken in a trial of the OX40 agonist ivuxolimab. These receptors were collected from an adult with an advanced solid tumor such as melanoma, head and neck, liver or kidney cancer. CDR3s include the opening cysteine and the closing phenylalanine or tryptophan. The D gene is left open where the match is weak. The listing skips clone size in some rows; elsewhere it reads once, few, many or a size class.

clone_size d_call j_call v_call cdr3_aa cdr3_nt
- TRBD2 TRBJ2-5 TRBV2 CASSEEEGTSGKTQYF TGTGCCAGCAGTGAGGAGGAAGGGACTAGTGGTAAGACCCAGTACTTC
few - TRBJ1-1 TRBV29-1 CSVAWVGEAFF TGCAGCGTTGCCTGGGTTGGTGAAGCTTTCTTT
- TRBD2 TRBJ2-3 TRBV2 CASGLAVSRPQYF TGTGCCAGCGGACTAGCAGTGTCGAGGCCGCAGTATTTT
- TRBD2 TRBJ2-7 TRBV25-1 CASSGSGLSAYEQYF TGTGCCAGCAGTGGGTCGGGACTATCAGCCTACGAGCAGTACTTC
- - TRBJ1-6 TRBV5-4 CASSLDSNSPLHF TGTGCCAGCAGCTTGGACTCGAATTCACCCCTCCACTTT
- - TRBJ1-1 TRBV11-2 CASSLVPLGAAFF TGTGCCAGCAGCTTAGTTCCTCTCGGCGCGGCTTTCTTT
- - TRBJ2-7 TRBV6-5 CASRSDSYEQYF TGTGCCAGCAGGTCGGACAGTTACGAGCAGTACTTC
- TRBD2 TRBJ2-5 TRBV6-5 CASSLPGLAGETQYF TGTGCCAGCAGTCTCCCAGGACTAGCGGGAGAGACCCAGTACTTC
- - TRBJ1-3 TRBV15 CATSRDRPSSGNTIYF TGTGCCACCAGCAGAGATCGGCCGAGCTCTGGAAACACCATATATTTT
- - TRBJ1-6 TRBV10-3 CAISPDQGAGGSPLHF TGTGCCATCAGCCCCGACCAGGGCGCAGGTGGTTCACCCCTCCACTTT
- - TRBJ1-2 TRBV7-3 CASSPRGDGYTF TGTGCCAGCAGCCCTAGGGGGGATGGCTACACCTTC
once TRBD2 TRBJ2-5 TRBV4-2 CASSQEVAGGDKTQYF TGTGCCAGCAGCCAAGAGGTAGCGGGGGGGGACAAGACCCAGTACTTC
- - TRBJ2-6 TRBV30 CAWSGSAYRAGANVLTF TGTGCCTGGAGCGGATCAGCATACAGGGCTGGGGCCAACGTCCTGACTTTC
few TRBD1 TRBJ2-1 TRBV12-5 CASGSSGQGGEQFF TGTGCTAGTGGTTCGTCGGGACAGGGGGGTGAGCAGTTCTTC
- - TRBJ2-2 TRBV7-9 CASSLQGDTGELFF TGTGCCAGCAGCTTACAGGGTGACACCGGGGAGCTGTTTTTT
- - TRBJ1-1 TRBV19 CASRLNTEAFF TGTGCCAGTAGGTTGAACACTGAAGCTTTCTTT
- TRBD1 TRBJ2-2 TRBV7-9 CASSLTGTGELFF TGTGCCAGCAGCTTGACAGGGACCGGGGAGCTGTTTTTT
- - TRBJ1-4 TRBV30 CAWSVRDFEKLFF TGTGCCTGGAGTGTAAGAGATTTTGAAAAACTGTTTTTT
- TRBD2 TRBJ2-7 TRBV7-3 CASSSKGLAGGPYEQYF TGTGCCAGCAGCTCCAAGGGACTAGCGGGAGGGCCCTACGAGCAGTACTTC
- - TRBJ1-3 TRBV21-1 CASSNLKRRRSPTLEGNTIYF TGTGCCAGCAGCAACCTAAAACGACGGAGGAGCCCAACTCTGGAAGGAAACACCATATATTTT